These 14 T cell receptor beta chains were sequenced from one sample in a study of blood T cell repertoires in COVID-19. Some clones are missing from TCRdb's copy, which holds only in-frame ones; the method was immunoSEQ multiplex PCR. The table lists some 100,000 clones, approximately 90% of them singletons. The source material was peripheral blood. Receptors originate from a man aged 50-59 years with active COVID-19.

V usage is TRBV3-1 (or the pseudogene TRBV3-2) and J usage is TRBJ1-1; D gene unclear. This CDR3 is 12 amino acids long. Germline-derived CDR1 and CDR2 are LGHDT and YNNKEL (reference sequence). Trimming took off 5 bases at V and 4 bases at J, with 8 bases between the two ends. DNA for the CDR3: TGTGCCAGCAGCTCCCTCCGCACTGAAGCTTTCTTT. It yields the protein CASSSLRTEAFF.

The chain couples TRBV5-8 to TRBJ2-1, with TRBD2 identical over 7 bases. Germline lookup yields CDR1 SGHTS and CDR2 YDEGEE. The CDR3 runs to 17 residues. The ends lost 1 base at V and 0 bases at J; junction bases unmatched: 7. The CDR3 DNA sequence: TGTGCCAGCAGCTTGTCTACTAGCGTGAGCTCCTACAATGAGCAGTTCTTC. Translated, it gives CASSLSTSVSSYNEQFF.

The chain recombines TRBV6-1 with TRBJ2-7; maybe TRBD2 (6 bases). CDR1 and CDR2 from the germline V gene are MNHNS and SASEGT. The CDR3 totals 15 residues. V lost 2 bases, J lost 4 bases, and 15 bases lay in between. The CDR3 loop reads CASSESPGRRYEQYV. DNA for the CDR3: TGTGCCAGCAGTGAATCTCCAGGGAGGAGATACGAGCAGTACGTC.

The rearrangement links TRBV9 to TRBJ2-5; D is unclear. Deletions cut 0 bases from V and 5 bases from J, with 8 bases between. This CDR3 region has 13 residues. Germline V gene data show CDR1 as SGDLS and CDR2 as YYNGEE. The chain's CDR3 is CASSVGASETQYF. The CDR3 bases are TGTGCCAGCAGCGTAGGGGCCTCGGAGACCCAGTACTTC.

CDR3 coding DNA: TGTGCCAGCAGTTACTCCGTAGCGGCTAGCACAGATACGCAGTATTTT. Translation: CASSYSVAASTDTQYF. The chain carries TRBV6-5 and TRBJ2-3; D perhaps matches TRBD2 (6 bases). V dropped 0 bases and J dropped 0 bases, with 10 bases sitting between them. The CDR3 contains 16 residues. The germline gives CDR1 MNHEY, CDR2 SVGAGI.

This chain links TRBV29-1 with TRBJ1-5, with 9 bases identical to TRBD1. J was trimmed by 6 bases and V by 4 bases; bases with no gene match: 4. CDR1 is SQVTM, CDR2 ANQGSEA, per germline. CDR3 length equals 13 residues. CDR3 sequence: CSVGTGVGQPQHF. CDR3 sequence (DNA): TGCAGCGTTGGGACAGGGGTGGGTCAGCCCCAGCATTTT.

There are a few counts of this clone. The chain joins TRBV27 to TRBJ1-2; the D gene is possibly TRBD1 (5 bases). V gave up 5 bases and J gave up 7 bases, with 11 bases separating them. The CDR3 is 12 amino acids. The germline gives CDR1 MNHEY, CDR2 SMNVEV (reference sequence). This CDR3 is CASSPVGGGYTF. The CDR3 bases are TGTGCCAGCAGTCCGGTGGGGGGTGGCTACACCTTC.

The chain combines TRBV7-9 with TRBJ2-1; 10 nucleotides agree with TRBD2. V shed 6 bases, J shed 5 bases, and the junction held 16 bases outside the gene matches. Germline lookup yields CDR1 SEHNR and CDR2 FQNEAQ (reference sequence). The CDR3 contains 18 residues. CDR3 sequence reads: CASRYGTSEAPKNNEQFF. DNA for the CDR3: TGTGCCAGCAGATACGGGACTAGCGAGGCCCCCAAGAACAATGAGCAGTTCTTC.

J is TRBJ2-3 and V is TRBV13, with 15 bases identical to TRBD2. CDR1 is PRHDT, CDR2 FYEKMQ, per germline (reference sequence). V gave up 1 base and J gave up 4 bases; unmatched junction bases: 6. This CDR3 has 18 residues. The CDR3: CASSLVTGLAGGADTQYF. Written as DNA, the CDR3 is TGTGCCAGCAGCTTAGTCACGGGACTAGCGGGGGGAGCAGATACGCAGTATTTT.

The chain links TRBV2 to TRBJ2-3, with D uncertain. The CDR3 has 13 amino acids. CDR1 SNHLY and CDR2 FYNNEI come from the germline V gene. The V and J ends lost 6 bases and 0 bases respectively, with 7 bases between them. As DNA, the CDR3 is TGTGCCAGCAGGACAATTAGCACAGATACGCAGTATTTT. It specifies CASRTISTDTQYF.

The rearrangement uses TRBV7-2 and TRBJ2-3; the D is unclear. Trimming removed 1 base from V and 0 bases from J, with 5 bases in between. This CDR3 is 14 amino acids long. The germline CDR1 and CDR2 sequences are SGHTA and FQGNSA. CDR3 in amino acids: CASSLDGSTDTQYF. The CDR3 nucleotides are TGTGCCAGCAGCTTAGACGGGAGCACAGATACGCAGTATTTT.

For the CDR3, the DNA is TGTGCCAGCAGCTCGACAGTTAACACCGGGGAGCTGTTTTTT. Its translation is CASSSTVNTGELFF. V is TRBV7-3 and J is TRBJ2-2; D is possibly TRBD1 (5 bases). Germline CDR1 reads SGHTA; CDR2 reads FQGTGA. V gave up 4 bases and J gave up 2 bases, with 8 bases separating them. This CDR3 region has 14 residues.

The CDR3 bases are TGCGCCAGCAGCTTGGCTGTACAGGGTGGGGAAAAACTGTTTTTT. Translated, it gives CASSLAVQGGEKLFF. The gene calls are TRBV5-1 and TRBJ1-4, with D possibly being TRBD1 (6 bases). CDR3 length equals 15 residues. In germline, CDR1 is SGHRS, CDR2 YFSETQ. V shed 0 bases and J shed 8 bases, with 14 bases lying between them. Together with reference TRBV5-1 and TRBJ1-4, the CDR3 gives the full variable domain: KAGVTQTPRYLIKTRGQQVTLSCSPISGHRSVSWYQQTPGQGLQFLFEYFSETQRNKGNFPGRFSGRQFSNSRSEMNVSTLELGDSALYLCASSLAVQGGEKLFFGSGTQLSVL.

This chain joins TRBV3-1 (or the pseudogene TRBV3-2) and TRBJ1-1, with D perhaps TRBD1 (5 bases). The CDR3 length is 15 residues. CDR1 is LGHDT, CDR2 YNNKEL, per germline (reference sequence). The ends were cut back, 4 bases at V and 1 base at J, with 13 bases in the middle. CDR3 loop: CASSRFRVGNTEAFF. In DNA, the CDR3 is TGTGCCAGCAGCCGCTTCAGGGTCGGGAACACTGAAGCTTTCTTT.